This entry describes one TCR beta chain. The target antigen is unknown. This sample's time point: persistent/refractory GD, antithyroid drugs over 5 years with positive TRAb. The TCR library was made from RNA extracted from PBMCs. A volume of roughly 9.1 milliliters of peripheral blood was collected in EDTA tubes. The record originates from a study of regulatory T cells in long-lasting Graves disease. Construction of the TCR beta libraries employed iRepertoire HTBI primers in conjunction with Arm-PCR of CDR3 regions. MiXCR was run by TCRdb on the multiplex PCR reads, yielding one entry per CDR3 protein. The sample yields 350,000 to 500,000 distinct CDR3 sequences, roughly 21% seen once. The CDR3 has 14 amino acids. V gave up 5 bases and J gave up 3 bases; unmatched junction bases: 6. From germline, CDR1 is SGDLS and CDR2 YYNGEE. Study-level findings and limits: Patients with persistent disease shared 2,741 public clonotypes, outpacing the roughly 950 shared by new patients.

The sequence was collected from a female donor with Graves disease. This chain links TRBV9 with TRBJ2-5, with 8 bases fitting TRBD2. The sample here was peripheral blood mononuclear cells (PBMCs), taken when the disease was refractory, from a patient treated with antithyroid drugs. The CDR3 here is CASSTSGSKETQYF. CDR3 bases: TGTGCCAGCAGTACCAGCGGGAGTAAAGAGACCCAGTACTTC.